The TCR beta chain described here comes from a study of radiation and T cells in renal cell carcinoma. Sequencing used immunoSEQ multiplex PCR; TCRdb keeps in-frame clones, though not all of them. The sample consists of just under 150,000 clones, 80% to 90% of them appearing once. Time point defined: blood 4 weeks post-SBRT, at nephrectomy. Treatment described: 15 Gy SBRT to primary tumor, nephrectomy 4 weeks later. This CDR3 is built from 14 residues. Germline V gene sequence: CDR1 SGHRS, CDR2 YFSETQ. Germline trimming cut 2 bases from V and 5 bases from J; bases unmatched to any gene: 5. The sample consisted of blood, taken from a patient whose treatment included radiotherapy and nephrectomy. The chain couples TRBV5-1 to TRBJ2-7; 9 bases are a match to TRBD1. The sequence was collected from a woman between 45 and 65 years old with renal cell carcinoma. This CDR3 reads CASSLQDRGDEQYF. The CDR3 DNA follows: TGCGCCAGCAGCTTACAGGACAGGGGCGACGAGCAGTACTTC.